Listed here are 2 T cell receptor beta chains from one sample, sequenced in a study of CD8+CD57+ T cells in acquired aplastic anemia. Patients who underwent sequencing had shown CD8+CD57+ cell expansion by flow cytometry. Profiling that covered TCR beta VDJ and CDR3 relied on genomic DNA as its template. TCRdb processed the reads anew with MiXCR; each CDR3 protein has one entry. This sample has about 240,000 distinct CDR3 sequences; around 45% occur once, and the top ten carry about 8.3%. Sequencing was done on a sample of sorted CD4+, CD8+, or CD8+CD57+ T cells (not recorded which) from PBMCs. These TCRs come from a human donor with aplastic anemia.

This clonotype was seen ten or more times. The chain combines TRBV19 with TRBJ2-1; tentative D call: TRBD2 (5 bases). The CDR3 totals 14 residues. Per the germline V gene, CDR1 is LNHDA and CDR2 is SQIVND (reference sequence). Trimming shortened V by 7 bases and J by 5 bases, and 15 bases separated the two germline ends. CDR3 nucleotide sequence: TGTGCCAGTACCCGGGGAACCACCAACAATGAGCAGTTCTTC. The encoded protein is CASTRGTTNNEQFF.

With respect to this clonotype: A much larger clone lies a single base off, so this may be a read error. The chain employs TRBV30 and TRBJ1-2; D remains unclear. The CDR3 is made up of 11 amino acids. In germline, CDR1 is GTSNPN, CDR2 SVGIG (reference sequence). CDR3 amino acids: CASEGSGGYIF. CDR3 in DNA: TGTGCCTCGGAGGGTTCTGGCGGCTACATCTTC. Full variable domain (rest looked up from reference TRBV30 and TRBJ1-2): SQTIHQWPATLVQPVGSPLSLECTVEGTSNPNLYWYRQAAGRGLQLLFYSVGIGQISSEVPQNLSASRPQDRQFILSSKKLLLSDSGFYLCASEGSGGYIFGSGTRLTVV.